The 11 T cell receptor beta chains below come from one sample, sequenced in a study of T cell responses to AZD1222 COVID-19 vaccine. Using immunoSEQ multiplex PCR, the repertoire was profiled, and TCRdb retains in-frame clones only, with some absent. Seen here are around 260,000 clones, approximately 93% observed once, and the top ten hold less than 0.6%. Material: peripheral blood, obtained on day 0 of AZD1222 vaccination. Receptors originate from an adult in good health.

The chain employs TRBV9 and TRBJ1-2, with 7 bases lining up with TRBD1. The V gene end was trimmed by 0 bases and the J gene end by 3 bases; junction bases not matched to a gene: 5. CDR1 is SGDLS, CDR2 YYNGEE, per germline. This CDR3 is built from 15 residues. The DNA of the CDR3 is TGTGCCAGCAGCGTAGATGCAGGGGGGCACTATGGCTACACCTTC. The encoded protein is CASSVDAGGHYGYTF.

The CDR3 DNA sequence: TGTGCCAGCAGACATCCGAGCTCCTACGAGCAGTACTTC. This encodes CASRHPSSYEQYF. The V and J genes are TRBV3-1 (or the pseudogene TRBV3-2) and TRBJ2-7, with D uncertain. CDR1 is LGHDT, CDR2 YNNKEL, per germline (reference sequence). V lost 6 bases and J 0 bases, leaving 9 bases between the germline ends. This CDR3 spans 13 amino acids.

This clone has a single count. The chain couples TRBV28 to TRBJ2-5; 11 bases agree with TRBD1. Germline V gene sequence: CDR1 MDHEN, CDR2 SYDVKM. Germline trimming cut 5 bases from V and 6 bases from J; bases unmatched to any gene: 5. CDR3 length: 14 amino acids. In DNA, the CDR3 is TGTGCCAGCAGTGGGACAGGGGGAAGGCAGACCCAGTACTTC. Protein sequence: CASSGTGGRQTQYF. Based on the CDR3 plus reference TRBV28 and TRBJ2-5, the full variable domain is DVKVTQSSRYLVKRTGEKVFLECVQDMDHENMFWYRQDPGLGLRLIYFSYDVKMKEKGDIPEGYSVSREKKERFSLILESASTNQTSMYLCASSGTGGRQTQYFGPGTRLLVL.

This chain links TRBV28 with TRBJ2-7; D not certain. Germline CDR1 and CDR2: MDHEN and SYDVKM. V was shortened by 4 bases and J by 0 bases, with 4 bases between the two germline ends. The CDR3 covers 12 residues. Written as DNA, the CDR3 is TGTGCCAGCAGTTCGAGCTCCTACGAGCAGTACTTC. Translation gives CASSSSSYEQYF.

This sequence joins TRBV29-1 and TRBJ2-7; 8 bases are a match to TRBD1. Trimming cost V 7 bases and J 5 bases; bases outside gene matches: 10. This CDR3 is built from 13 residues. Germline CDR1 and CDR2: SQVTM and ANQGSEA. For the CDR3, the DNA is TGCAGCGCCCCGGGGCCAGGGGGCAACGAGCAGTACTTC. It yields the protein CSAPGPGGNEQYF.

The table lists this clone with a count of one. The rearrangement links TRBV5-4 to TRBJ2-1; D not resolved. This CDR3 is built from 15 residues. Germline V gives CDR1 SGHNT, CDR2 YYREEE (reference sequence). V was trimmed by 3 bases and J by 5 bases, leaving 15 bases between them. This CDR3 reads CASSSPPDPDNEQFF. The DNA for the CDR3 is TGTGCCAGCAGCTCTCCCCCGGACCCGGACAATGAGCAGTTCTTC. The whole variable domain, remainder taken from reference TRBV5-4 and TRBJ2-1, is ETGVTQSPTHLIKTRGQQVTLRCSSQSGHNTVSWYQQALGQGPQFIFQYYREEENGRGNFPPRFSGLQFPNYSSELNVNALELDDSALYLCASSSPPDPDNEQFFGPGTRLTVL.

This clone came up once. The rearrangement links TRBV6-5 to TRBJ1-5; no clear D. From germline, CDR1 is MNHEY and CDR2 SVGAGI. This CDR3 spans 14 amino acids. Trimming removed 6 bases at V and 2 bases at J, with 11 bases between. The CDR3 region has the DNA TGTGCCAGCAGCCTGGGCGTGGGCAATCAGCCCCAGCATTTT. Translation: CASSLGVGNQPQHF.

The J gene is TRBJ1-1, the V gene TRBV5-1; D is possibly TRBD1 (5 bases). The CDR3 is 15 amino acids. CDR1 is SGHRS, CDR2 YFSETQ, per germline. Trimming pared 3 bases from V and 1 base from J, leaving 13 bases between. In DNA form, the CDR3 reads TGCGCCAGCAGCTCCCGGGGGTCAGAGAACACTGAAGCTTTCTTT. Protein: CASSSRGSENTEAFF.

Worth noting for this clone: The sample carries other DNA sequences with the same CDR3. The gene calls are TRBV28 and TRBJ2-7; D is undetermined. In germline, CDR1 is MDHEN, CDR2 SYDVKM. CDR3 size: 11 residues. Trimming shortened V by 1 base and J by 3 bases, and 1 base separated the two germline ends. In nucleotides, the CDR3 is TGTGCCAGCAGTTTATTCTACGAGCAGTACTTC. It codes for CASSLFYEQYF.

The chain couples TRBV3-1 (or the pseudogene TRBV3-2) to TRBJ2-2; perhaps TRBD2 as D (6 bases). Germline CDR1 and CDR2: LGHDT and YNNKEL (reference sequence). The CDR3 totals 16 residues. Trimming took off 1 base at V and 3 bases at J, with 12 bases between the two ends. The CDR3 is CASSQGDFLYTGELFF. DNA of the CDR3: TGTGCCAGCAGCCAAGGGGACTTTTTATACACCGGGGAGCTGTTTTTT.

Comments on this clone: This sample also contains other DNA sequences that code for the same CDR3. The chain joins TRBV7-9 to TRBJ1-1; weak D call: TRBD1 (6 bases). Trimming pared 0 bases from V and 2 bases from J, leaving 7 bases between. The germline gives CDR1 SEHNR, CDR2 FQNEAQ (reference sequence). The CDR3 covers 14 residues. Here the CDR3 DNA reads TGTGCCAGCAGCTTAGCAGGGGGTAACACTGAAGCTTTCTTT. As protein: CASSLAGGNTEAFF.